A selection of T cell receptor beta chains follows, all from one sample in a study of identical twins. MiXCR was run by TCRdb on the 5' RACE reads, yielding one entry per CDR3 protein. The data show 1.5 million or so distinct CDR3 sequences, about 31% seen once. The material sequenced was cord blood. The source is a newborn girl in good health. CDR3s include the opening cysteine and the closing phenylalanine or tryptophan. D genes are given only for firm matches. Part of the rows lack a size; the others show once, few, many or a class for expanded clones.

V gene	D gene	clone size	J gene	CDR3 DNA	CDR3 protein
TRBV24-1	TRBD2	few	TRBJ2-1	TGTGCCACCAGCTCCAGCACCGGGACTAGAGATGAGCAGTTCTTC	CATSSSTGTRDEQFF
TRBV20-1	.	.	TRBJ1-5	TGCAGTGCTAGATTTTCCGGGGATCAGCCCCAGCATTTT	CSARFSGDQPQHF
TRBV4-2	.	few	TRBJ1-4	TGTGCCAGCAGCCAAGGGAGACGCAAGGAAAAACTGTTTTTT	CASSQGRRKEKLFF
TRBV9	TRBD2	few	TRBJ2-3	TGTGCCAGCAGCGCGGGACTAGCGGCCTCAGATACGCAGTATTTT	CASSAGLAASDTQYF
TRBV27	TRBD1	few	TRBJ1-5	TGTGCCAGCAGTTTCCGGGACAGGGGCCAGCCCCAGCATTTT	CASSFRDRGQPQHF
TRBV9	TRBD2	once	TRBJ2-3	TGTGCCAGCAGCATCAGAACTAGCGGGGTAGGAGATACGCAGTATTTT	CASSIRTSGVGDTQYF
TRBV7-2	.	many	TRBJ2-1	TGTGCCAGCAGCCTGGACAGAGAGAGTTACAATGAGCAGTTCTTC	CASSLDRESYNEQFF
TRBV6-2/TRBV6-3	.	.	TRBJ2-7	TGTGCCACCAAGCAGGCAAGCGGGCTCTACGAGCAGTACTTC	CATKQASGLYEQYF
TRBV28	.	.	TRBJ2-7	TGTGCCAGCAGCCCTGACCGATACTACGAGCAGTACTTC	CASSPDRYYEQYF
TRBV2	.	.	TRBJ1-5	TGTGCCAGCAGCGACGACAGGTATAGCAATCAGCCCCAGCATTTT	CASSDDRYSNQPQHF
TRBV5-1	.	.	TRBJ2-6	TGCGCCAGCAGCTTGGAACGGGGCCCTGGGGCCAACGTCCTGACTTTC	CASSLERGPGANVLTF
TRBV7-2	.	.	TRBJ2-3	TGTGCCAGCAGCTTAGTACGTGGCGGGGTAACAGATACGCAGTATTTT	CASSLVRGGVTDTQYF
TRBV5-1	.	few	TRBJ2-5	TGCGCCAGCAGCTTGGTAGGGCAGGATAGAGAGACCCAGTACTTC	CASSLVGQDRETQYF
TRBV20-1	TRBD1	.	TRBJ2-3	TGCAGTGCGCGGGGACAGGGGGCGTCCACAGATACGCAGTATTTT	CSARGQGASTDTQYF
TRBV29-1	TRBD1	.	TRBJ1-2	TGCAGCGTTGAAGCCTATAGGGGGCAGGACTATGGCTACACCTTC	CSVEAYRGQDYGYTF
TRBV6-2/TRBV6-3	.	few	TRBJ2-7	TGTGCCAGCAGTCCCTCACCCTTTGGACTCGTATCCTACGAGCAGTACTTC	CASSPSPFGLVSYEQYF
TRBV12-3/TRBV12-4	TRBD2	.	TRBJ2-1	TGTGCCAGCAGTTTTCGACTAGCGGGGGCGCCGAGCTCCTACAATGAGCAGTTCTTC	CASSFRLAGAPSSYNEQFF
TRBV3-1	.	.	TRBJ2-3	TGTGCCAGCAGCCAAGGCCCCTTCGGAGATACGCAGTATTTT	CASSQGPFGDTQYF
TRBV7-2	.	few	TRBJ2-7	TGTGCCAGCAGCTTAAGGGGGGCATCAGGGGGTTTCTCCTACGAGCAGTACTTC	CASSLRGASGGFSYEQYF
TRBV20-1	.	.	TRBJ2-7	TGCAGTGCCTCTCACGGAGGTTCCTACGAGCAGTACTTC	CSASHGGSYEQYF
TRBV3-1	.	.	TRBJ1-1	TGTGCCAGCAGCCCCCGACAGAGAATAGGGACTGAAGCTTTCTTT	CASSPRQRIGTEAFF
TRBV5-1	TRBD2	.	TRBJ2-1	TGCGCCAGCAGCTTGGTACCTAGCGGGAGAAACAATGAGCAGTTCTTC	CASSLVPSGRNNEQFF
TRBV27	.	.	TRBJ2-5	TGTGCCAGCAGTCCTAGAGGACTTCGTCAAGAGACCCAGTACTTC	CASSPRGLRQETQYF
TRBV6-1	.	few	TRBJ2-6	TGTGCCAGCAGCGCGGGACAGAGTTTCTCTGGGGCCAACGTCCTGACTTTC	CASSAGQSFSGANVLTF
TRBV6-5	.	many	TRBJ1-2	TGTGCCAGCACAGGGGTCTTCAACTATGGCTACACCTTC	CASTGVFNYGYTF
TRBV20-1	.	once	TRBJ2-3	TGCAGTGCTAGAGATCGGGGCGGAGTACCCCTCACCACAGATACGCAGTATTTT	CSARDRGGVPLTTDTQYF
TRBV4-1	TRBD1	few	TRBJ2-1	TGCGCCAGCAGCCAAGATGAGACAGGGGGCTACAATGAGCAGTTCTTC	CASSQDETGGYNEQFF
TRBV9	.	.	TRBJ1-2	TGTGCCAGCAGCGCAGCACAGAGATATGGCTACACCTTC	CASSAAQRYGYTF
TRBV2	.	.	TRBJ1-3	TGTGCCAGCAACCCAGGGAACGGAAACACCATATATTTT	CASNPGNGNTIYF
TRBV6-1	.	few	TRBJ1-2	TGTGCCAGCAGTGAAGCCCCGGTAGTGAGGGCTGGCTACACCTTC	CASSEAPVVRAGYTF
TRBV12-3/TRBV12-4	.	.	TRBJ1-2	TGTGCCAGCAGTTTCGGGCCGTTAGCTAACTATGGCTACACCTTC	CASSFGPLANYGYTF
TRBV28	TRBD2	.	TRBJ2-3	TGTGCCAGCAGTTTCGGCGGGAGGTATCAAGATACGCAGTATTTT	CASSFGGRYQDTQYF
TRBV10-3	TRBD1	.	TRBJ1-1	TGTGCCATCATGGGGACAGGGGGGGGCACTGAAGCTTTCTTT	CAIMGTGGGTEAFF
TRBV27	TRBD2	.	TRBJ2-5	TGTGCCAGCAGTTTCGGCGCGGGACTAGATGCGGAGACCCAGTACTTC	CASSFGAGLDAETQYF
TRBV7-9	.	.	TRBJ2-5	TGTGCCAGCAGCTTATTCGCCAGGAGTCTTGAGACCCAGTACTTC	CASSLFARSLETQYF
TRBV28	.	once	TRBJ2-3	TGTGCCAGCAGTTTTGTAGCCAGGCCCACCGCAGATACGCAGTATTTT	CASSFVARPTADTQYF
TRBV5-1	TRBD1	few	TRBJ1-2	TGCGCCAGCAGCTGGGACAGGGGAAGTCTTAACTATGGCTACACCTTC	CASSWDRGSLNYGYTF
TRBV10-3	.	few	TRBJ2-7	TGTGCCATCAGTGACTTAGGCCGCTCAACCTACGAGCAGTACTTC	CAISDLGRSTYEQYF
TRBV5-1	TRBD1	few	TRBJ1-1	TGCGCCAGCAGCTTGGGACAGGGGTTCCAGGGAGCTTTCTTT	CASSLGQGFQGAFF
TRBV7-2	TRBD2	.	TRBJ2-7	TGTGCCAGCAGCTTACCGCGGGCTAGCGGGAACTACGAGCAGTACTTC	CASSLPRASGNYEQYF
TRBV29-1	.	few	TRBJ2-1	TGCAGCGTCGTGAGATTGACTAACCCCTACAATGAGCAGTTCTTC	CSVVRLTNPYNEQFF
TRBV30	TRBD2	.	TRBJ2-7	TGTGCCTGGAGAGGACTAGTTCACGAGCAGTACTTC	CAWRGLVHEQYF
TRBV28	.	.	TRBJ1-2	TGTGCCAGCAGTTTTAGCGGGAGGGCCTTTGGCTACACCTTC	CASSFSGRAFGYTF
TRBV6-1	.	.	TRBJ2-7	TGTGCCAGCCGGCGGCTAGGTGCCTACGAGCAGTACTTC	CASRRLGAYEQYF
TRBV20-1	.	few	TRBJ2-5	TGCAGTACCAACGTCCCGGTCGGACTCCTCAAGGAGACCCAGTACTTC	CSTNVPVGLLKETQYF
TRBV7-2	.	once	TRBJ2-7	TGTGCCAGCAGCGTAGAACCAGGGCCCTACGAGCAGTACTTC	CASSVEPGPYEQYF
TRBV20-1	.	.	TRBJ1-2	TGCAGTGCTAGTCAGGCTCCGGGACGGCTTAACTATGGCTACACCTTC	CSASQAPGRLNYGYTF
TRBV15	.	.	TRBJ2-4	TGTGCCACCAGCAGGGAACTAGCAGGGTTAGCCAAAAACATTCAGTACTTC	CATSRELAGLAKNIQYF
TRBV2	TRBD1	.	TRBJ2-3	TGTGCCAGCGCGCGCAGGGGGAGCACAGATACGCAGTATTTT	CASARRGSTDTQYF
TRBV20-1	.	.	TRBJ2-3	TGCAGTGCTAGAGATAGCCAGATAACAGATACGCAGTATTTT	CSARDSQITDTQYF
TRBV25-1	.	few	TRBJ1-4	TGTGCCAGCAGTGGCCCCGGGCCAACTAATGAAAAACTGTTTTTT	CASSGPGPTNEKLFF
TRBV7-2	TRBD1	few	TRBJ1-6	TGTGCCAGCAGCGCAGGGGGGACCTATAATTCACCCCTCCACTTT	CASSAGGTYNSPLHF
TRBV12-3/TRBV12-4	.	few	TRBJ2-7	TGTGCCAGCAGTCTCACAGCAGGTCCCTACGAGCAGTACTTC	CASSLTAGPYEQYF
TRBV28	.	.	TRBJ1-6	TGTGCCAGCAGTCCCCGACAGCACTATAATTCACCCCTCCACTTT	CASSPRQHYNSPLHF
TRBV6-2/TRBV6-3	TRBD1	.	TRBJ2-1	TGTGCCATCCACTCTGCAGGGGGCGGTAACAATGAGCAGTTCTTC	CAIHSAGGGNNEQFF